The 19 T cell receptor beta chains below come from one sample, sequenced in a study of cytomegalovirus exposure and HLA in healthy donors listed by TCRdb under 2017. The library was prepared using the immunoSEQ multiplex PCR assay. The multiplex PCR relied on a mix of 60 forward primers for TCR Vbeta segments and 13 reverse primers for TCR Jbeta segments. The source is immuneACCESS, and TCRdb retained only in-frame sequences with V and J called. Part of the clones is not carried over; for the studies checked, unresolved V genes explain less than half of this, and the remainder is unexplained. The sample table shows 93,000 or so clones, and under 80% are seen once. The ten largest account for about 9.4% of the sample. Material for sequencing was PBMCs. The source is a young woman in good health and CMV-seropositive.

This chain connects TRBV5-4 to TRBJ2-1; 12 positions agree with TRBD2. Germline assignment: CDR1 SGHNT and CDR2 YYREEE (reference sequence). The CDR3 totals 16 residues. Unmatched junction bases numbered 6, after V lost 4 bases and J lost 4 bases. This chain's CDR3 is CASSATSGGRYNEQFF. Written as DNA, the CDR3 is TGTGCCAGCAGCGCGACTAGCGGGGGACGATACAATGAGCAGTTCTTC.

This chain's CDR3 is CASSLRGGGAGANVLTF. Here the CDR3 DNA reads TGTGCCAGCAGCTTAAGAGGGGGAGGGGCTGGGGCCAACGTCCTGACTTTC. This chain links TRBV7-3 with TRBJ2-6; possible D gene TRBD2, 7 bases. V lost 1 base, J lost 2 bases, and 12 bases lay in between. Germline CDR1 SGHTA, CDR2 FQGTGA. The CDR3 is 17 residues long.

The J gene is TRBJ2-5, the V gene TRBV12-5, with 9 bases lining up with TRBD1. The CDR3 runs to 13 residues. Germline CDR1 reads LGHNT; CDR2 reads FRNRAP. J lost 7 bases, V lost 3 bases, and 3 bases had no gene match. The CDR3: CASGLTGQGTQYF. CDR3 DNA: TGTGCTAGTGGTTTAACGGGACAGGGGACCCAGTACTTC.

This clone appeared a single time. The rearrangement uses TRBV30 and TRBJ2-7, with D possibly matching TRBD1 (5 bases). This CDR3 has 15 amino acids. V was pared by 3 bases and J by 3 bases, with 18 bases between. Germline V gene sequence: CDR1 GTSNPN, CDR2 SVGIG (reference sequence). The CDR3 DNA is TGTGCCTGGAGCGTAGGGGTACATGGTCGCTACGAGCAGTACTTC. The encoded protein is CAWSVGVHGRYEQYF.

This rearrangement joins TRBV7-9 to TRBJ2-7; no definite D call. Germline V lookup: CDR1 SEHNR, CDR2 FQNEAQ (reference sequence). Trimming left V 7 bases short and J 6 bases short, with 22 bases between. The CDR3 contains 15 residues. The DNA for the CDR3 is TGTGCCAGCACTCCCACCTCCCCGGCGGCTGGCGAGCAGTACTTC. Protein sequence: CASTPTSPAAGEQYF. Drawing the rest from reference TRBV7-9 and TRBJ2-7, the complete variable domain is DTGVSQNPRHKITKRGQNVTFRCDPISEHNRLYWYRQTLGQGPEFLTYFQNEAQLEKSRLLSDRFSAERPKGSFSTLEIQRTEQGDSAMYLCASTPTSPAAGEQYFGPGTRLTVT.

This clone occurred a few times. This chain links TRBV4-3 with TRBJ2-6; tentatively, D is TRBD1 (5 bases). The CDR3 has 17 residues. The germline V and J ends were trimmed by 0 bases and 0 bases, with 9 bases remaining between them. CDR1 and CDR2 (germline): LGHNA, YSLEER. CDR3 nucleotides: TGCGCCAGCAGCCAAGATCACAGGATCTCTGGGGCCAACGTCCTGACTTTC. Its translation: CASSQDHRISGANVLTF.

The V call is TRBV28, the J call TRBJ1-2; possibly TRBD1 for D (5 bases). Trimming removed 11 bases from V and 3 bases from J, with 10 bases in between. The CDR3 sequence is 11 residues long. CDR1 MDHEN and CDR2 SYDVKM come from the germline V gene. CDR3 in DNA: TGTGCCTTGGGAGGGGACTATGGCTACACCTTC. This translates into CALGGDYGYTF.

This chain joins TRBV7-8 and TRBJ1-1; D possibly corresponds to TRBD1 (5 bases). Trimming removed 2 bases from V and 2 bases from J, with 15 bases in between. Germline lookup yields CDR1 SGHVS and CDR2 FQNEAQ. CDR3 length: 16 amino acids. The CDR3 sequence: CASSLKGMAHNTEAFF. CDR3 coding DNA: TGTGCCAGCAGCTTAAAGGGGATGGCACATAACACTGAAGCTTTCTTT.

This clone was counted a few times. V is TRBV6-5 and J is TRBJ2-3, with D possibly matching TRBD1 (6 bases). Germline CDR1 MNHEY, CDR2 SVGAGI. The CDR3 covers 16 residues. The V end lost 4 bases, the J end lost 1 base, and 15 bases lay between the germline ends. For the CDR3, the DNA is TGTGCCAGCAGTTGGGACAAGGGTAAGGGCACAGATACGCAGTATTTT. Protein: CASSWDKGKGTDTQYF.

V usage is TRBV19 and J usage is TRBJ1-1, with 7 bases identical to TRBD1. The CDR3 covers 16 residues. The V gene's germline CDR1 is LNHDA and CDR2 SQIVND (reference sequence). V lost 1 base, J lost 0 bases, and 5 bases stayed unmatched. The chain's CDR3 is CASSIGTGALNTEAFF. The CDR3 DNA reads TGTGCCAGTAGTATAGGAACAGGGGCATTGAACACTGAAGCTTTCTTT.

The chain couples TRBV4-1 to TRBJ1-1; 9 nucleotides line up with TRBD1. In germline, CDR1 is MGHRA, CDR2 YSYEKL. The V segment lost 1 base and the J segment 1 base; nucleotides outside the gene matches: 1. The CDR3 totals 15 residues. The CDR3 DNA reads TGCGCCAGCAGCCAAGCGGACAGGGGGAACACTGAAGCTTTCTTT. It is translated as CASSQADRGNTEAFF.

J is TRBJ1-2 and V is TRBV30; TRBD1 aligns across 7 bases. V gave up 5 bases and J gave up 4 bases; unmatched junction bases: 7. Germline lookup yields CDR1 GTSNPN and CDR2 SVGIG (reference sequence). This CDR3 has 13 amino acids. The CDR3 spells CAWGGQETYGYTF. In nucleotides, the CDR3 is TGTGCCTGGGGTGGACAGGAAACCTATGGCTACACCTTC.

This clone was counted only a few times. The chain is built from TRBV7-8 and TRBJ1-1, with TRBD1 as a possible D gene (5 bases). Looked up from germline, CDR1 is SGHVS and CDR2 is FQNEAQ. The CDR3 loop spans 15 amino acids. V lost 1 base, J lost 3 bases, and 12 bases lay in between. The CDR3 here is CASSLGVGGDTEAFF. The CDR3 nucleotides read TGTGCCAGCAGCTTAGGGGTGGGGGGGGACACTGAAGCTTTCTTT. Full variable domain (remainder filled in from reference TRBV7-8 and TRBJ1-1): GAGVSQSPRYKVAKRGQDVALRCDPISGHVSLFWYQQALGQGPEFLTYFQNEAQLDKSGLPSDRFFAERPEGSVSTLKIQRTQQEDSAVYLCASSLGVGGDTEAFFGQGTRLTVV.

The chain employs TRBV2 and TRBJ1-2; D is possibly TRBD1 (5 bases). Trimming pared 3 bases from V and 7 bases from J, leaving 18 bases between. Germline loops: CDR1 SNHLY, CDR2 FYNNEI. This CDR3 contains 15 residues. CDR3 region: CASSDSRGFKGGYTF. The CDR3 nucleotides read TGTGCCAGCAGTGACAGCCGGGGGTTTAAGGGTGGCTACACCTTC. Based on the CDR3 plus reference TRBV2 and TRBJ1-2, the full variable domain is EPEVTQTPSHQVTQMGQEVILRCVPISNHLYFYWYRQILGQKVEFLVSFYNNEISEKSEIFDDQFSVERPDGSNFTLKIRSTKLEDSAMYFCASSDSRGFKGGYTFGSGTRLTVV.

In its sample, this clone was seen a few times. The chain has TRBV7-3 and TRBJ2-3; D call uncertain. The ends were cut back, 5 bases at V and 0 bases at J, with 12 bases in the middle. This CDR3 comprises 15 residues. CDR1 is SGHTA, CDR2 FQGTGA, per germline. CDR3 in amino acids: CASSRLSASTDTQYF. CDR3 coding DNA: TGTGCCAGCAGCCGACTTTCGGCTAGCACAGATACGCAGTATTTT.

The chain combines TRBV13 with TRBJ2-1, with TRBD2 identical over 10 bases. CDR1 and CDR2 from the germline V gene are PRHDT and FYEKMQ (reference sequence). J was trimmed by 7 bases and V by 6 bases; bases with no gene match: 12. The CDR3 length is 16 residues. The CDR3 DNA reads TGTGCCAGCAGTTTCCTGGGACTAGCGTCTGGGAATGAGCAGTTCTTC. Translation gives CASSFLGLASGNEQFF. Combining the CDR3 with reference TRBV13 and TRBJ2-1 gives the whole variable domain AAGVIQSPRHLIKEKRETATLKCYPIPRHDTVYWYQQGPGQDPQFLISFYEKMQSDKGSIPDRFSAQQFSDYHSELNMSSLELGDSALYFCASSFLGLASGNEQFFGPGTRLTVL.

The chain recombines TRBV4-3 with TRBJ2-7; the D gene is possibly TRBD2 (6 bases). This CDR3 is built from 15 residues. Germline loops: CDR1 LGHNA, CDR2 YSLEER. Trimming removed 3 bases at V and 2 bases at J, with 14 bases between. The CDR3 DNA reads TGCGCCAGCAGCCACCAGGAGGGCGACCCCTACGAGCAGTACTTC. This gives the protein CASSHQEGDPYEQYF.

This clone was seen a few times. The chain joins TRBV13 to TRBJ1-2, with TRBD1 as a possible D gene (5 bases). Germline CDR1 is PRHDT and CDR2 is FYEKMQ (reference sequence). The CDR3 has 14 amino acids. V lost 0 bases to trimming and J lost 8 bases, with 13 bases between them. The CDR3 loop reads CASSLGGGVEGYTF. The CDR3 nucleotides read TGTGCCAGCAGCTTAGGAGGAGGGGTGGAGGGCTACACCTTC.

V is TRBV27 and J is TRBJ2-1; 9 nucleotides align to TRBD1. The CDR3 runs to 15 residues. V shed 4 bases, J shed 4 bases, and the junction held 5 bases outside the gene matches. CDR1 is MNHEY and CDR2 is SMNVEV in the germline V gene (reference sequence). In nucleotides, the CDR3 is TGTGCCAGCAGTTCGGGGGACAGGGCTTACAATGAGCAGTTCTTC. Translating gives CASSSGDRAYNEQFF.